The clone carrying this TCR beta chain was picked up a small number of times. Its antigen is undetermined. In TCRdb, the 5' RACE reads were re-called with MiXCR into one record per CDR3 protein. The data show under 700,000 distinct CDR3 sequences, about a sixth seen once. These data belong to a study of T cells after yellow fever vaccination. Study results and caveats: In post-booster samples, most primary-vaccination clones reappeared (approximately 96% CD4, 70% to 90% CD8).

The source of this sequence is a man between 18 and 29 years old who received the YFV17D yellow fever vaccine. Sequenced here: PBMCs, sampled 5 days after the first yellow fever vaccination.

CDR3 DNA: TGCAGTGCCCCCCGCTTGGGGCCCACCGAGACCCAGTACTTC. Its translation: CSAPRLGPTETQYF. The V call is TRBV20-1, the J call TRBJ2-5; weak D call: TRBD1 (5 bases). The CDR3 has 14 residues. Germline loops: CDR1 DFQATT, CDR2 SNEGSKA (reference sequence). Trimming pared 6 bases from V and 5 bases from J, leaving 19 bases between.